This T cell receptor beta chain was sequenced in a study of blood T cells in healthy people across ages (dated by TCRdb to the mid-2010s). A note on the overall study: In model experiments, roughly one uniquely barcoded TCR beta cDNA molecule per two T cells was captured by template switching. Using deep sequencing normalized with unique cDNA molecular identifiers, the study measured how TCR beta repertoire diversity changes with age. Donors were grouped into four age groups: young (average approximately 15 years), middle-aged (39), aged (62) and long-lived (approximately 82). For two donors (one aged 18 to 30 and one aged 80 or older), the study analyzed two additional independent replicas of 1 million unique cDNA reads from the same blood draw. To avoid experimental bias, donors of different ages were distributed randomly across sequencing lanes. The paper's findings and limits, for the study overall: As age increased, observed TCR beta diversity per million T cells dropped in a roughly linear way, and a significant reduction was already evident by age about 40. Compared with the aged group, more naive CD4+ T cells, fewer expanded clones and increased TCR diversity were shown by the long-lived group, suggesting age selection. Since profiling was done on bulk unsorted PBMCs, naive and antigen-experienced compartments could not be conclusively compared. Because the CMV infection status of the donors was unknown, age-related changes in expanded clonotypes may potentially have been confounded. Observed TCR beta diversity correlated strongly with the percentage of naive T cells measured by flow cytometry. Total diversity estimates from one million sequenced T cells were considered lower bounds and underestimates.

Systemically healthy Caucasian individuals from Russia, around 39 in total and aged roughly 6 to 100 years, were included as donors. Around 10 milliliters of peripheral blood were collected from each donor into EDTA-treated Vacutainer tubes. Ficoll-Paque density-gradient centrifugation was used to isolate PBMCs, with at least 6 million per sample. Total RNA, at least 6 micrograms per sample, was extracted from PBMCs with Trizol reagent. Naive CD45RAhigh/CD27high T cell percentages were measured by flow cytometry on a PBMC aliquot from every donor. Libraries were made using 5' RACE. These reads were obtained on an Illumina HiSeq 2500. A second PCR of about 6 to 11 cycles was performed with a sample-barcoded 5' primer and a J-beta primer mix. A template-switch 5' adaptor carrying 12 random nucleotides introduced a unique molecular identifier onto each TCR beta cDNA molecule. At least 3 million CDR3-containing paired-end reads were obtained from each sample. The Mint cDNA synthesis kit, primed by a TRBC-specific oligonucleotide, was used to synthesize first-strand cDNA from all RNA. Following uracil-DNA glycosylase treatment, a first 18-cycle PCR with universal primers M1SS and BC2_uni_R was performed on all cDNA. Under the source paper's analysis protocol: Each sample was normalized by randomly selecting 1 million high-quality reads, each carrying a distinct molecular identifier. Instead of being binned into consensus sequences, reads with shared molecular identifiers were discarded. MiTCR, with a Q25 quality threshold and the strictest error-elimination algorithm, was used for CDR3 identification, clonotype clustering and error correction. Lower-bound total TCR beta diversity was estimated with a nonparametric unseen species model using Euler transformation. TCRdb redid the processing of the public reads, applying fastp at Q25 and MiXCR, and retained in-frame beta chains. Rows are combined by CDR3 protein, so each entry shows the most common genes and DNA. The V and J calls were determined by TCRdb, not by the authors. The sample profile shows 1.5 million to 2 million distinct CDR3 sequences; roughly 27% of them were found once. 7.7% of the sample comes from the top ten.

As for this clonotype: It has no known antigen specificity. Base-call qualities are not available, and no considerably larger clone is one nucleotide away.

From the cysteine up to the phenylalanine, the CDR3 has a length of 15 residues. The retained sequence is limited to the CDR3, 45 bases, with the frame set at the first base. From the germline V gene (reference sequence), CDR1 is LGHDT and CDR2 is YNNKEL. V was cut back by 1 base and J by 2 bases, leaving a gap of 9 bases between them. The chain is encoded by TRBV3-1 joined to TRBJ1-5, with no confident D gene call. The sample comprised blood. This clonotype was sampled from a woman in her twenties or thirties in good health. This receptor carries the CDR3 CASSQGFGGNQPQHF. The DNA sequence is TGTGCCAGCAGCCAAGGGTTTGGGGGCAATCAGCCCCAGCATTTT.